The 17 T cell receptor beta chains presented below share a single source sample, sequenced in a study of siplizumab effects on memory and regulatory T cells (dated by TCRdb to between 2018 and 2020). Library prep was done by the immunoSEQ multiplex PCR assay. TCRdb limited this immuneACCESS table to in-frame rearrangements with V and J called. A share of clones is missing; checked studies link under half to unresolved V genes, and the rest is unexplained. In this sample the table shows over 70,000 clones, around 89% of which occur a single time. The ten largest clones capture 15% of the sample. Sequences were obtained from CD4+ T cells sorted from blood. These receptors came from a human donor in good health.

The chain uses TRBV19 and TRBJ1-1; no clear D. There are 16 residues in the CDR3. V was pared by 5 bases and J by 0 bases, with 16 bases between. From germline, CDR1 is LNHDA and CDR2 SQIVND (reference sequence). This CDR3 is CASSPTPALLNTEAFF. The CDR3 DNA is TGTGCCAGTAGTCCTACCCCAGCACTACTGAACACTGAAGCTTTCTTT.

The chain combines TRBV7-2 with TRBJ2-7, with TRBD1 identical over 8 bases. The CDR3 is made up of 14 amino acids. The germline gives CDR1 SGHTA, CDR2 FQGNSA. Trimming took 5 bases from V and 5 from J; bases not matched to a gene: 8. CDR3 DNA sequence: TGTGCCAGCAGCAGCAGGACAGGGTGGGACGAGCAGTACTTC. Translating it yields CASSSRTGWDEQYF.

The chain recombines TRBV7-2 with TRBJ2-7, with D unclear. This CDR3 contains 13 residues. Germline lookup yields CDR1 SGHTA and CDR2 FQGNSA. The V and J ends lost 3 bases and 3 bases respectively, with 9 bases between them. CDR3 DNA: TGTGCCAGCAGCTTTGAATCACGCTACGAGCAGTACTTC. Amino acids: CASSFESRYEQYF.

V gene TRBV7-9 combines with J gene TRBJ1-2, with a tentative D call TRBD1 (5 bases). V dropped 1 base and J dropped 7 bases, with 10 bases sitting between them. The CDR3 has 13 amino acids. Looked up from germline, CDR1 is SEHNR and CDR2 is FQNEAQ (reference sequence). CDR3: CASSLGPRGGYTF. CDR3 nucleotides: TGTGCCAGCAGCTTAGGGCCGAGGGGTGGCTACACCTTC.

The DNA of the CDR3 is TGTGCCAGCAGACGGGACCGGGACACCGGGGAAGCTTTCTTT. This gives the protein CASRRDRDTGEAFF. The genes are TRBV7-3 and TRBJ1-1; weak D call: TRBD1 (6 bases). There are 14 residues in the CDR3. Germline V gene data show CDR1 as SGHTA and CDR2 as FQGTGA. V lost 6 bases and J 8 bases, leaving 19 bases between the germline ends.

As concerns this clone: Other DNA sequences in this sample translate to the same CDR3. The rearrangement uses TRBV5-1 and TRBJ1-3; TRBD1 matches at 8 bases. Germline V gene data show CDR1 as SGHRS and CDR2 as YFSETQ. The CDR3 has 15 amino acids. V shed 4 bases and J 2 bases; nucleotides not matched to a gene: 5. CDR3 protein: CASSRDRGTGNTIYF. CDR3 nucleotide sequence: TGCGCCAGCAGCCGAGACAGGGGAACTGGAAACACCATATATTTT. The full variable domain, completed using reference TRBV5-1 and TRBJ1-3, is KAGVTQTPRYLIKTRGQQVTLSCSPISGHRSVSWYQQTPGQGLQFLFEYFSETQRNKGNFPGRFSGRQFSNSRSEMNVSTLELGDSALYLCASSRDRGTGNTIYFGEGSWLTVV.

The CDR3 loop reads CASSQVAGVRETQYF. The DNA for the CDR3 is TGTGCCAGCAGCCAAGTAGCGGGAGTACGGGAGACCCAGTACTTC. V usage is TRBV4-2 and J usage is TRBJ2-5; 9 bases agree with TRBD2. Losses at the gene ends were 1 base for V and 5 bases for J; bases not matched to a gene: 5. CDR1 LGHNA and CDR2 YNFKEQ come from the germline V gene. This CDR3 has 15 residues.

This chain's CDR3 is CARGPIDTEAFF. The DNA for the CDR3 is TGTGCCAGGGGACCTATTGACACTGAAGCTTTCTTT. The chain recombines TRBV2 with TRBJ1-1; possibly TRBD1 for D (5 bases). The CDR3 has 12 amino acids. V lost 9 bases and J 3 bases, leaving 11 bases between the germline ends. Germline values: CDR1 SNHLY, CDR2 FYNNEI.

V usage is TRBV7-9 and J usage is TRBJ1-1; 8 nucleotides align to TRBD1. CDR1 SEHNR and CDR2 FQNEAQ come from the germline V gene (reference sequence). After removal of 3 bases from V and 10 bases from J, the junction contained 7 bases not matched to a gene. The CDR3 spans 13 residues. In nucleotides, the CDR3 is TGTGCCAGCAGCTTTGTGCAGGGGGCTGTAGCTTTCTTT. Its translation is CASSFVQGAVAFF. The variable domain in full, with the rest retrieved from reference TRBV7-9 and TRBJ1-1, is DTGVSQNPRHKITKRGQNVTFRCDPISEHNRLYWYRQTLGQGPEFLTYFQNEAQLEKSRLLSDRFSAERPKGSFSTLEIQRTEQGDSAMYLCASSFVQGAVAFFGQGTRLTVV.

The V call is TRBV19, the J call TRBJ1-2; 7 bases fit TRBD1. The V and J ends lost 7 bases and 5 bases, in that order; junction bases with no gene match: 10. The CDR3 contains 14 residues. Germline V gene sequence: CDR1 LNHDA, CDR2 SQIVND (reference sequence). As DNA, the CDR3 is TGTGCCAGTAATCCCGGGGACAGTTCTTATGGCTACACCTTC. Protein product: CASNPGDSSYGYTF.

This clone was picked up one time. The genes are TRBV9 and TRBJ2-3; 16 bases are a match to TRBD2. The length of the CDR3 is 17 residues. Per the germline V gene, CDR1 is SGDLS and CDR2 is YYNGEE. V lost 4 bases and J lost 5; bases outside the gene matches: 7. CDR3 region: CASSTGLAGGPGDTQYF. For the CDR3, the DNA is TGTGCCAGCAGCACGGGACTAGCGGGAGGGCCCGGAGATACGCAGTATTTT.

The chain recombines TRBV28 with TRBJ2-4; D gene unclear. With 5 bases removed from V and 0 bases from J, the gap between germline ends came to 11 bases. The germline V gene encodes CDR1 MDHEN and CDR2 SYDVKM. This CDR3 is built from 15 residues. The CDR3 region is CASSPPRIAKNIQYF. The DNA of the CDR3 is TGTGCCAGCAGTCCCCCGCGTATAGCCAAAAACATTCAGTACTTC.

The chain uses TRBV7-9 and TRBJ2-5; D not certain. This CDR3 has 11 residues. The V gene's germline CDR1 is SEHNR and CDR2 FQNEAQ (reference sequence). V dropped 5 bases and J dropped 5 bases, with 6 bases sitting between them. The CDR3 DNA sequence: TGTGCCAGCAGCAATAGTGAGACCCAGTACTTC. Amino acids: CASSNSETQYF.

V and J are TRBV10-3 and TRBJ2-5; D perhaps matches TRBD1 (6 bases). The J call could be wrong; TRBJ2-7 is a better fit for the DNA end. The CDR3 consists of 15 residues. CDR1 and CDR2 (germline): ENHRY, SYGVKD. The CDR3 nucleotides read TGTGCCATCAGTGAGTTCCGGGACAACCCATACGAGCAGTACTTC. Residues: CAISEFRDNPYEQYF.

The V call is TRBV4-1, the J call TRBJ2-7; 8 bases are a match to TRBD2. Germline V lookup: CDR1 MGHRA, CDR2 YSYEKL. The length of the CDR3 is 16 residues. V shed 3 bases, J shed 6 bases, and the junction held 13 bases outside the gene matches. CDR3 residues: CASSQFSGAQRGEQYF. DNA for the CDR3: TGCGCCAGCAGCCAGTTTAGCGGGGCTCAACGTGGCGAGCAGTACTTC.

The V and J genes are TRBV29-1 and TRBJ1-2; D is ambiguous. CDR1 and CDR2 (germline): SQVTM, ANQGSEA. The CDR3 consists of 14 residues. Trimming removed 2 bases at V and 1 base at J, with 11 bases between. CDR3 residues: CSVERKGGNYGYTF. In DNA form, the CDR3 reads TGCAGCGTTGAACGAAAAGGCGGTAACTATGGCTACACCTTC.

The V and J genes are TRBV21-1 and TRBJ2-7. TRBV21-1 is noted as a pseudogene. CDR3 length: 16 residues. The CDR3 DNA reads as TGTGCCAGCATGAAAGACCGTGCCCCCCGCCCCTACGAGCAGTACTTC. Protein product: CASMKDRAPRPYEQYF.